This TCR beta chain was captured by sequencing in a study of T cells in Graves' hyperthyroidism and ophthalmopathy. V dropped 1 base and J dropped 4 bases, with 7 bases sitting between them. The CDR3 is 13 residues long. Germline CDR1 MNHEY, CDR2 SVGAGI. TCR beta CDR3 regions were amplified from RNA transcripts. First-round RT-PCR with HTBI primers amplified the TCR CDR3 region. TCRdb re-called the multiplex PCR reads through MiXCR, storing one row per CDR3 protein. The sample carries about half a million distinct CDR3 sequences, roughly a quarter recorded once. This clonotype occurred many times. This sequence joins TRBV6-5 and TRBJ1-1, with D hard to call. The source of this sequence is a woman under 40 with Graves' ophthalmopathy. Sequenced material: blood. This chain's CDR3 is CASSYLKGTEAFF. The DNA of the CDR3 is TGTGCCAGCAGTTACTTGAAGGGCACTGAAGCTTTCTTT.